This is a list of T cell receptor beta chains from one sample in a study of human T cells and chemical hapten exposure. One entry per CDR3 protein, called by TCRdb with MiXCR from the RACE reads. The sample has roughly 250,000 distinct CDR3 sequences, more than 6.5% seen once. The sample in question was whole blood, obtained in connection with sensitization to the hapten diphenylcyclopropenone (DPC). These receptors were collected from a woman aged 40 to 50 with alopecia areata. Some clones in this sample may be carry-over from other donors' samples. The CDR3 runs from the conserved cysteine through the conserved F or W. A D gene is named only where the DNA matches it firmly. For some rows the clone size is stated as once, few or many, or as a class when expanded; others skip it.

J gene: TRBJ2-2
D gene: TRBD2
V gene: TRBV2
clone size: .
CDR3 DNA: TGTGCCAGCAGCGTAGCGGGAACCGGGGAGCTGTATTTT
CDR3 protein: CASSVAGTGELYF

J gene: TRBJ1-1
D gene: .
V gene: TRBV29-1
clone size: .
CDR3 DNA: TGCAGCGTCCTACAGGGTCTGAACACTGAAGCTTTCTTT
CDR3 protein: CSVLQGLNTEAFF

J gene: TRBJ2-6
D gene: .
V gene: TRBV9
clone size: .
CDR3 DNA: TGTGCCAGCAGCGGCGGCCCGACCTCTGGGGCCAACGTCCTGACTTTC
CDR3 protein: CASSGGPTSGANVLTF

J gene: TRBJ2-7
D gene: .
V gene: TRBV7-9
clone size: many
CDR3 DNA: TGTGCCAGCAGCCCGGGGCGAGGCCAGGGCTTGTACGAGCAGTACTTC
CDR3 protein: CASSPGRGQGLYEQYF

J gene: TRBJ2-5
D gene: .
V gene: TRBV7-8
clone size: few
CDR3 DNA: TGTGCCAGCAGCTTAGGACCGATCCAAGAGACCCAGTACTTC
CDR3 protein: CASSLGPIQETQYF

J gene: TRBJ2-1
D gene: TRBD1
V gene: TRBV7-2
clone size: few
CDR3 DNA: TGTGCCAGCAGCAGCGGGCGACAGGGGTGGATCGCCAATGAGCAGTTCTTC
CDR3 protein: CASSSGRQGWIANEQFF

J gene: TRBJ2-7
D gene: TRBD2
V gene: TRBV7-2
clone size: .
CDR3 DNA: TGTGCCAGCAGCACTCTAGCGGGTTACTACGAGCAGTACTTC
CDR3 protein: CASSTLAGYYEQYF

J gene: TRBJ2-1
D gene: TRBD2
V gene: TRBV5-6
clone size: many
CDR3 DNA: TGTGCCAGTACAACGGGAGGCTGGGGCAATGAGCAGTTCTTC
CDR3 protein: CASTTGGWGNEQFF

J gene: TRBJ2-7
D gene: TRBD2
V gene: TRBV12-3/TRBV12-4
clone size: few
CDR3 DNA: TGTGCCAGCATGGTACTAGCGGGCCGCGCCGAGCAGTACTTC
CDR3 protein: CASMVLAGRAEQYF

J gene: TRBJ1-6
D gene: .
V gene: TRBV27
clone size: few
CDR3 DNA: TGTGCCAGCTCCATAGGTTATAATTCACCCCTCCACTTT
CDR3 protein: CASSIGYNSPLHF

J gene: TRBJ1-2
D gene: .
V gene: TRBV9
clone size: .
CDR3 DNA: TGTGCCAGCAGCGTAGCGCCTGACAGCTATGGCTACACCTTC
CDR3 protein: CASSVAPDSYGYTF

J gene: TRBJ2-4
D gene: .
V gene: TRBV18
clone size: few
CDR3 DNA: TGTGCCAGCTCACCAACGGGTAACATTCAGTACTTC
CDR3 protein: CASSPTGNIQYF

J gene: TRBJ2-7
D gene: .
V gene: TRBV7-2
clone size: few
CDR3 DNA: TGTGCCAGCAGCTTAGTTCCAAACGCGGGGGAGCAGTACTTC
CDR3 protein: CASSLVPNAGEQYF

J gene: TRBJ2-2
D gene: TRBD2
V gene: TRBV7-2
clone size: few
CDR3 DNA: TGTGCCAGCAGCTTAGTGGCTAGCGGGAACCCTATCAACACCGGGGAGCTGTTTTTT
CDR3 protein: CASSLVASGNPINTGELFF

J gene: TRBJ2-7
D gene: TRBD1
V gene: TRBV27
clone size: few
CDR3 DNA: TGTGCCAGCAGTAACAGGGGCGCCTACGAGCAGTACTTC
CDR3 protein: CASSNRGAYEQYF

J gene: TRBJ2-2
D gene: TRBD2
V gene: TRBV12-3/TRBV12-4
clone size: .
CDR3 DNA: TGTGCCAGCACCCCAATCCTAGCGGGAACCGGGGAGCTGTTTTTT
CDR3 protein: CASTPILAGTGELFF

J gene: TRBJ2-1
D gene: .
V gene: TRBV9
clone size: few
CDR3 DNA: TGTGCCAGCAGCGTTACGGGGCATTCTATCTATGAGCAGTTCTTC
CDR3 protein: CASSVTGHSIYEQFF

J gene: TRBJ1-1
D gene: .
V gene: TRBV13
clone size: few
CDR3 DNA: TGTGCCAGCAGCAGAGGGACGGCTATTGGCACTGAAGCTTTCTTT
CDR3 protein: CASSRGTAIGTEAFF

J gene: TRBJ1-3
D gene: .
V gene: TRBV15
clone size: many
CDR3 DNA: TGTGCCTCCCAGGTCCAGGGAGGAAACACCATATATTTT
CDR3 protein: CASQVQGGNTIYF

J gene: TRBJ1-1
D gene: .
V gene: TRBV7-9
clone size: few
CDR3 DNA: TGTGCCAGCAGCTTAGCGGCGACCGCCGAAGCTTTCTTT
CDR3 protein: CASSLAATAEAFF

J gene: TRBJ2-1
D gene: TRBD2
V gene: TRBV7-9
clone size: few
CDR3 DNA: TGTGCCAGCAGCCCCCGACTAGCTTTGTCCAATGAGCAGTTCTTC
CDR3 protein: CASSPRLALSNEQFF

J gene: TRBJ1-2
D gene: .
V gene: TRBV14
clone size: many
CDR3 DNA: TGTGCCAGCAGCCAAAGTGTCTCAGGAGGCTACACCTTC
CDR3 protein: CASSQSVSGGYTF

J gene: TRBJ2-1
D gene: .
V gene: TRBV20-1
clone size: .
CDR3 DNA: TGCAGTGCTAGTTCTGCTTCAAGCTCCTACAATGAGCAGTTCTTC
CDR3 protein: CSASSASSSYNEQFF

J gene: TRBJ2-1
D gene: TRBD2
V gene: TRBV2
clone size: few
CDR3 DNA: TGTGCCAGCAAGGGACTAGCGGGATCATACAATGAGCAGTTCTTC
CDR3 protein: CASKGLAGSYNEQFF

J gene: TRBJ2-3
D gene: .
V gene: TRBV7-9
clone size: few
CDR3 DNA: TGTGCCAGCAGCTCGCAGGCAGGGAGCGCAGATACGCAGTATTTT
CDR3 protein: CASSSQAGSADTQYF

J gene: TRBJ2-6
D gene: TRBD1
V gene: TRBV20-1
clone size: many
CDR3 DNA: TGCAGTGCCCCCACGCGGGACAGGGGATCTGGGGCCAACGTCCTGACTTTC
CDR3 protein: CSAPTRDRGSGANVLTF

J gene: TRBJ2-1
D gene: .
V gene: TRBV4-3
clone size: .
CDR3 DNA: TGCGCCAGCAGCCAAGGGGCCTCCTACAATGAGCAGTTCTTC
CDR3 protein: CASSQGASYNEQFF

J gene: TRBJ2-2
D gene: .
V gene: TRBV6-5
clone size: .
CDR3 DNA: TGTGCCAGCAGTTACAACGGGGTGAGCACCGGGGAGCTGTTTTTT
CDR3 protein: CASSYNGVSTGELFF

J gene: TRBJ1-5
D gene: .
V gene: TRBV19
clone size: .
CDR3 DNA: TGTGCCAGTAAAAGGGGAGGTGTCAATCAGCCCGAGCATTTT
CDR3 protein: CASKRGGVNQPEHF

J gene: TRBJ1-5
D gene: .
V gene: TRBV12-3/TRBV12-4
clone size: .
CDR3 DNA: TGTGCCAGCAGTTTAGGGGCAGTGACCTTAAATCAGCCCCAGCATTTT
CDR3 protein: CASSLGAVTLNQPQHF

J gene: TRBJ2-7
D gene: TRBD2
V gene: TRBV20-1
clone size: .
CDR3 DNA: TGCAGTGCTAGGACTAGCGGGAGGCCCCTTGGGTACGAGCAGTACTTC
CDR3 protein: CSARTSGRPLGYEQYF

J gene: TRBJ2-5
D gene: .
V gene: TRBV7-9
clone size: .
CDR3 DNA: TGTGCCAGCAGCTTGTCAGGCGACGAGACCCAGTACTTC
CDR3 protein: CASSLSGDETQYF

J gene: TRBJ1-5
D gene: .
V gene: TRBV12-3/TRBV12-4
clone size: few
CDR3 DNA: TGTGCCAGCAGTTTAAGGGAGATCAATCAGCCCCAGCATTTT
CDR3 protein: CASSLREINQPQHF

J gene: TRBJ2-7
D gene: .
V gene: TRBV20-1
clone size: few
CDR3 DNA: TGCAGTGCTCGAGACCGGGACTTCTCCTACGAGCAGTACTTC
CDR3 protein: CSARDRDFSYEQYF

J gene: TRBJ2-6
D gene: .
V gene: TRBV7-9
clone size: many
CDR3 DNA: TGTGCCAGCAGCTTGGTTCGGGCAGGGTCTGGGGCCAACGTCCTGACTTTC
CDR3 protein: CASSLVRAGSGANVLTF

J gene: TRBJ2-1
D gene: .
V gene: TRBV28
clone size: many
CDR3 DNA: TGTGCCAGCATCGAGCGGGTGAGCTCCTACAATGAGCAGTTCTTC
CDR3 protein: CASIERVSSYNEQFF

J gene: TRBJ2-5
D gene: .
V gene: TRBV24-1
clone size: .
CDR3 DNA: TGTGCCACCAGTGATGGCGGGGTTGGCACGGCAGAGACCCAGTACTTC
CDR3 protein: CATSDGGVGTAETQYF

J gene: TRBJ2-5
D gene: TRBD2
V gene: TRBV6-2/TRBV6-3
clone size: few
CDR3 DNA: TGTGCCAGCAGTTTGGCGGGAGGGCGCCAAGAGACCCAGTACTTC
CDR3 protein: CASSLAGGRQETQYF